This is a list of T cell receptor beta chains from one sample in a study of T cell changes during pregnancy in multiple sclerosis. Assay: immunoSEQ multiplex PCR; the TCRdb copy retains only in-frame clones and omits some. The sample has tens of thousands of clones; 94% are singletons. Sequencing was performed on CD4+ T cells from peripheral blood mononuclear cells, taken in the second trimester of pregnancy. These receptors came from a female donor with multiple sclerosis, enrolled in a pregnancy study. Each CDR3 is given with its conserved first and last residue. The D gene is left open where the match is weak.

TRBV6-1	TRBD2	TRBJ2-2	CASSENGRAATGELFF
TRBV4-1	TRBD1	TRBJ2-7	CASSAGTGGWYEQYF
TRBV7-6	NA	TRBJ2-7	CASSLPWAKEQYF
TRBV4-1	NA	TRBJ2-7	CASSQAVTHEQYF
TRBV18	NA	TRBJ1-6	CATRPGHSLPLHF
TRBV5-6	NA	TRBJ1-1	CASSLGERRLQGAEAFF
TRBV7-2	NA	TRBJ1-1	CASSLEGAVTEAFF
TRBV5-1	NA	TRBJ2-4	CASSLGGSWTKNIQYF
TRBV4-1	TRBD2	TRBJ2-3	CASSQDQRGPGYTQYF
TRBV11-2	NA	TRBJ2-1	CASSTGISYNEQFF
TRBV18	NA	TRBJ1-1	CASSPLGRTEAFF
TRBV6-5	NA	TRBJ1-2	CASSYQGYGYTF
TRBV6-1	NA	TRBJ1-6	CASSASGPSSYNSPLHF